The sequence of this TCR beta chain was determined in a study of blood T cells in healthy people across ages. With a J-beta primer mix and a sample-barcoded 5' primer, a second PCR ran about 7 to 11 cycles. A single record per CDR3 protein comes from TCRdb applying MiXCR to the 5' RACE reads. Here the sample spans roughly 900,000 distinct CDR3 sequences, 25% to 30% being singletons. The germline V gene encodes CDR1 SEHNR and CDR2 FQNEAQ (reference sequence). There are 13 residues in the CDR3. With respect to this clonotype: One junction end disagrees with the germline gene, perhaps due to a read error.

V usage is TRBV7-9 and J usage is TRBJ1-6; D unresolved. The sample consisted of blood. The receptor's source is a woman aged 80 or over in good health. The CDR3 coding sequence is TGTGCCAGCAGCTTAGACATTTGGTCACCCCCCCACTTT. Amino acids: CASSLDIWSPPHF.